This is a list of T cell receptor beta chains from one sample in a study of CD8 T cells in Susac syndrome. TCRdb fed the immunoSEQ multiplex PCR reads into MiXCR, producing one record per CDR3 protein. The table records about 130,000 distinct CDR3 sequences, about 93% of them present only once. Sequencing input: CD8+ T cells from PBMCs. The origin of the receptors is a human donor with multiple sclerosis. CDR3s leave out the opening cysteine and the closing phenylalanine or tryptophan. D genes are given only for firm matches.

V gene	J gene	D gene	CDR3 protein
TRBV6-2/TRBV6-3	TRBJ1-1	-	ASSYGPPRTEAF
TRBV7-9	TRBJ1-4	-	ASSLTFKKLF
TRBV5-4	TRBJ1-1	-	ASSLGVPMNTEAF
TRBV5-6	TRBJ1-1	-	ASSYLEGTEAF
TRBV12-3/TRBV12-4	TRBJ1-2	-	ASRTLGFYYT
TRBV12-3/TRBV12-4	TRBJ2-7	TRBD2	ASGGRGGEQY
TRBV5-4	TRBJ2-5	-	ASSADLEETQY
TRBV7-2	TRBJ2-3	-	ASSYGVVPDTQY
TRBV30	TRBJ2-2	-	AWSVLSDTGELF
TRBV4-3	TRBJ2-1	TRBD2	ASSPYDTGEGPNEQF
TRBV12-3/TRBV12-4	TRBJ2-7	TRBD2	ASSLAGEFSYEQY
TRBV12-3/TRBV12-4	TRBJ2-4	TRBD2	ASSSGLENIQY
TRBV12-3/TRBV12-4	TRBJ2-6	-	ASQEGTGGANVLT
TRBV9	TRBJ2-5	TRBD2	ASSVEASGTLETQY
TRBV7-9	TRBJ2-5	TRBD2	ASSPPVAGGIETQY
TRBV30	TRBJ2-3	-	AWRENPDTQY
TRBV30	TRBJ2-3	-	AWSGQWPDTQY
TRBV6-2/TRBV6-3	TRBJ1-1	-	ASSFEEMNTEAF
TRBV6-2/TRBV6-3	TRBJ2-7	TRBD1	ASSGQDRTYEQY
TRBV12-3/TRBV12-4	TRBJ2-4	-	ASSPGRGAGKDIQY
TRBV12-3/TRBV12-4	TRBJ2-7	-	ASSAESSYEQY
TRBV6-5	TRBJ2-1	-	ASSPPESNEQF
TRBV15	TRBJ2-7	TRBD2	ATSRDGGTFYEQY
TRBV27	TRBJ1-1	-	ASSFEGSGTEAF
TRBV9	TRBJ2-1	TRBD1	ASSSSQGVLTEQF
TRBV10-3	TRBJ2-7	TRBD2	AVGTSGRYEQY
TRBV5-1	TRBJ1-1	-	ASSHPGTLMGDTEAF
TRBV30	TRBJ2-2	-	AWSRTTNTGELF
TRBV2	TRBJ1-4	-	ASRTMTNEKLF
TRBV4-2	TRBJ2-7	TRBD2	ASSQASGRAGYEQY
TRBV11-2	TRBJ1-2	-	ASSLDLNYGYT
TRBV19	TRBJ1-1	-	ASSIPRTANTEAF
TRBV6-5	TRBJ1-2	-	ASRELIRGSGYT
TRBV9	TRBJ1-5	-	ASSVGGDYQPQH
TRBV7-9	TRBJ2-3	TRBD2	ASSYGTSGTTDTQY
TRBV7-9	TRBJ1-1	-	ASSILHGMNTEAF
TRBV7-9	TRBJ2-3	-	ASIYLAADTQY
TRBV6-5	TRBJ2-1	TRBD2	ASSYSTGGLNEQF
TRBV19	TRBJ1-5	-	ASNGDVLSNQPQH
TRBV4-1	TRBJ2-7	-	ASSLWDRAYEQY
TRBV27	TRBJ2-2	TRBD2	ASSLISGTLTGELF
TRBV24-1	TRBJ2-7	-	ATSEAGTNLVQY
TRBV27	TRBJ2-1	-	ASSFLTSYNEQF
TRBV20-1	TRBJ2-7	TRBD1	SARDYGTDIPHEQY
TRBV30	TRBJ2-2	-	AWRPTGELF